The 21 T cell receptor beta chains below come from one sample, sequenced in a study of breast tumors, draining lymph nodes, adjacent tissues. Via MiXCR, TCRdb re-called the multiplex PCR reads, giving one row per CDR3 protein. The table lists 150,000 to 250,000 distinct CDR3 sequences, around a third of them singletons. Samples came from axillary lymph nodes draining the breast cancer. Sequenced input: axillary lymph node tissue. Receptors originate from a female donor with breast cancer. Some clones in this sample may be carry-over from other donors' samples.

Worth noting for this clonotype: A clone one base away is much larger, so this may be a read error. The V gene is TRBV19, the J gene TRBJ2-7, with D perhaps matching TRBD1 (7 bases). Germline V gene sequence: CDR1 LNHDA, CDR2 SQIVND (reference sequence). The V and J ends lost 6 bases and 4 bases respectively, with 19 bases between them. The CDR3 is made up of 15 amino acids. The CDR3 DNA follows: TGTGCCAGTAGCCTCCGCGGCAGGGGGACTTACGAGCAGTACTTC. It translates to CASSLRGRGTYEQYF.

In its sample, this clonotype was seen many times. V and J are TRBV5-1 and TRBJ1-6; the D gene is possibly TRBD1 (6 bases). The V end lost 3 bases, the J end lost 4 bases, and 11 bases lay between the germline ends. CDR1 is SGHRS and CDR2 is YFSETQ in the germline V gene. The CDR3 has 15 amino acids. The CDR3 DNA sequence: TGCGCCAGCAGCTCCAGGGGCGCGTATAATTCACCCCTCCACTTT. This encodes CASSSRGAYNSPLHF.

In the case of this clonotype: With a much larger clone just one base away, this may be a read error. This chain connects TRBV6-1 to TRBJ1-2; TRBD1 is a possible D gene (5 bases). The germline CDR1 and CDR2 sequences are MNHNS and SASEGT. This CDR3 has 14 amino acids. Trimming cost V 5 bases and J 10 bases, with 20 bases left between them. Here the CDR3 reads CASSPTDMGDAYTF. The CDR3 nucleotides are TGTGCCAGCAGTCCTACGGACATGGGGGATGCCTACACCTTC.

The V gene is TRBV14, the J gene TRBJ1-2; maybe TRBD1 (5 bases). The ends were cut back, 0 bases at V and 4 bases at J, with 9 bases in the middle. Germline V gene data show CDR1 as SGHDN and CDR2 as FVKESK. CDR3 size: 14 residues. The CDR3 spells CASSQDWGLYGYTF. In DNA form, the CDR3 reads TGTGCCAGCAGCCAAGATTGGGGACTCTATGGCTACACCTTC.

In its sample, this clonotype was seen many times. This rearrangement joins TRBV29-1 to TRBJ2-1, with 15 bases lining up with TRBD2. Germline V gene sequence: CDR1 SQVTM, CDR2 ANQGSEA. The V gene end was trimmed by 0 bases and the J gene end by 2 bases; junction bases not matched to a gene: 2. The CDR3 runs to 17 residues. The CDR3 is CSVEDGTSGRTYNEQFF. The CDR3 DNA follows: TGCAGCGTTGAAGACGGGACTAGCGGGAGGACCTACAATGAGCAGTTCTTC.

This clonotype was recorded at least ten times. This chain joins TRBV10-2 and TRBJ1-2; D gene uncertain. The V and J ends lost 5 bases and 4 bases respectively, with 11 bases between them. The CDR3 totals 13 residues. Germline V gives CDR1 WSHSY, CDR2 SAAADI. CDR3 residues: CASSLDGSYGYTF. CDR3 coding DNA: TGCGCCAGCAGTTTAGACGGCTCCTATGGCTACACCTTC.

This clonotype was detected only a few times. Here the CDR3 omits its conserved ending phenylalanine or tryptophan, so a read error is the likely source. The limits of the CDR3 on the DNA are not certain, so only TCRdb's listed CDR3 is given. This chain joins TRBV2 and TRBJ1-2; TRBD1, the table's D call, lacks a check against the DNA. CDR1 and CDR2 (germline): SNHLY, FYNNEI. 8 amino acids form the CDR3, both terminal residues included. CDR3 sequence reads: CASTGDGQ.

CDR3 amino acids: CASRAGLLNTEAFF. CDR3 nucleotide sequence: TGTGCCAGCAGAGCAGGGTTGTTGAACACTGAAGCTTTCTTT. V is TRBV12-3 or TRBV12-4 and J is TRBJ1-1; D is perhaps TRBD1 (5 bases). Trimming left V 6 bases short and J 0 bases short, with 11 bases between. This CDR3 is 14 amino acids long.

This clonotype was picked up a small number of times. The chain has TRBV2 and TRBJ1-1; D unclear. Germline V gives CDR1 SNHLY, CDR2 FYNNEI. V lost 4 bases and J lost 7, with 13 bases in between. The CDR3 is 13 amino acids. The CDR3 loop is CASSGRGNGEAFF. The CDR3, as DNA: TGTGCCAGCAGTGGCCGGGGAAATGGTGAAGCTTTCTTT.

This clonotype was seen ten or more times. V and J are TRBV20-1 and TRBJ2-1; TRBD2 aligns across 7 bases. CDR1 and CDR2 from the germline V gene are DFQATT and SNEGSKA (reference sequence). The V and J ends lost 6 bases and 8 bases, in that order; junction bases with no gene match: 7. CDR3 length: 12 residues. This chain's CDR3 is CSAGGGGYEQFF. CDR3 in DNA: TGCAGTGCGGGGGGGGGTGGCTATGAGCAGTTCTTC.

V is TRBV9 and J is TRBJ2-3; TRBD1 might be the D (6 bases). The germline V gene has CDR1 SGDLS and CDR2 YYNGEE. The length of the CDR3 is 14 residues. Trimming shortened V by 0 bases and J by 4 bases, and 9 bases separated the two germline ends. This CDR3 reads CASSVDGGPDTQYF. The CDR3 nucleotides read TGTGCCAGCAGCGTAGATGGGGGCCCAGATACGCAGTATTTT.

This clonotype was counted at least ten times. This chain joins TRBV5-6 and TRBJ1-5; tentative D call: TRBD1 (6 bases). The CDR3 runs 13 residues. Germline CDR1 reads SGHDT; CDR2 reads YYEEEE. The ends were cut back, 2 bases at V and 7 bases at J, with 10 bases in the middle. The CDR3 region has the DNA TGTGCCAGCAGCTTTGCAGGGGACCAGCCCCAGCATTTT. This gives the protein CASSFAGDQPQHF.

About this clonotype: This sequence may be a read error, since a much larger clone differs from it by one base. The V call is TRBV20-1, the J call TRBJ2-7, with TRBD1 identical over 10 bases. Trimming removed 0 bases from V and 6 bases from J; junction bases left unmatched: 5. The V gene's germline CDR1 is DFQATT and CDR2 SNEGSKA (reference sequence). The CDR3 is 14 residues long. In DNA, the CDR3 is TGCAGTGCTAGAGATCCGACAGGGGGCTCCGAGCAGTACTTC. This translates into CSARDPTGGSEQYF.

This clonotype was counted at least ten times. In DNA form, the CDR3 reads TGCAGCGTTGTCTCCCCAAGTCGGGTAGAGACCCAGTACTTC. As protein: CSVVSPSRVETQYF. V usage is TRBV29-1 and J usage is TRBJ2-5; D not certain. V lost 4 bases and J lost 4, with 16 bases in between. The CDR3 has 14 residues. Germline assignment: CDR1 SQVTM and CDR2 ANQGSEA.

As to this clonotype: A read error is possible here, since a much larger clone lies one base away. V usage is TRBV20-1 and J usage is TRBJ1-6; D is unclear. Looked up from germline, CDR1 is DFQATT and CDR2 is SNEGSKA (reference sequence). The CDR3 covers 16 residues. The DNA for the CDR3 is TGCAGTGCTAGAGGCGGCCTTAGCTCCTCTAATTCACCCCTCCACTTT. Amino acid sequence: CSARGGLSSSNSPLHF.

This clonotype was counted a few times. A read error may produce the germline difference seen at one junction end. The chain recombines TRBV18 with TRBJ2-3; D not certain. This CDR3 spans 11 amino acids. Looked up from germline, CDR1 is KGHSH and CDR2 is LQKENI. The CDR3 DNA reads TGTGCCAGCTCGCGCACAGATATGCAGTATTTT. Translated, it gives CASSRTDMQYF.

This clonotype was detected only a few times. The V and J genes are TRBV11-2 and TRBJ2-2; weak D call: TRBD2 (5 bases). Germline V gene lookup returns CDR1 SGHAT and CDR2 FQNNGV. Trimming stripped 0 bases from V and 3 bases from J, with 17 bases between. This CDR3 is 18 amino acids long. For the CDR3, the DNA is TGTGCCAGCAGCTTAGATTGGTTAGCGCCTGGGGACACCGGGGAGCTGTTTTTT. Encoded protein: CASSLDWLAPGDTGELFF.

This clonotype was observed many times. The chain recombines TRBV20-1 with TRBJ2-3; D gene unclear. This CDR3 has 11 amino acids. V was trimmed by 3 bases and J by 6 bases, leaving 7 bases between them. The V gene's germline CDR1 is DFQATT and CDR2 SNEGSKA (reference sequence). The CDR3 loop reads CSASSGDTQYF. The CDR3 bases are TGCAGTGCTAGTTCCGGGGATACGCAGTATTTT.

A note on this clonotype: The junction does not match germline at one end; this may be a read error. The J gene is TRBJ2-2, the V gene TRBV28; D may be TRBD1 or TRBD2 (6 bases each). CDR1 is MDHEN and CDR2 is SYDVKM in the germline V gene. The CDR3 consists of 17 residues. Written as DNA, the CDR3 is TGTGCCAGCAGTTTTGGGGGTCCCTTGGGGGGCCACGGGGAGCTGCTTTTT. It specifies CASSFGGPLGGHGELLF.

This clonotype has at least ten counts. The chain joins TRBV5-1 to TRBJ1-4; maybe TRBD1 (6 bases). Germline values: CDR1 SGHRS, CDR2 YFSETQ. Trimming took off 0 bases at V and 6 bases at J, with 15 bases between the two ends. This CDR3 contains 16 residues. CDR3 nucleotide sequence: TGCGCCAGCAGCTTGGAAGTTGGGGGCGGGGATGAAAAACTGTTTTTT. Encoded protein: CASSLEVGGGDEKLFF. The variable domain in full, with the rest retrieved from reference TRBV5-1 and TRBJ1-4, is KAGVTQTPRYLIKTRGQQVTLSCSPISGHRSVSWYQQTPGQGLQFLFEYFSETQRNKGNFPGRFSGRQFSNSRSEMNVSTLELGDSALYLCASSLEVGGGDEKLFFGSGTQLSVL.

The chain's CDR3 is CASSLSSGPYNEQFF. The CDR3 DNA follows: TGTGCCAGCAGTTTATCTAGCGGCCCCTACAATGAGCAGTTCTTC. V and J are TRBV28 and TRBJ2-1; 7 bases fit TRBD2. The germline gives CDR1 MDHEN, CDR2 SYDVKM. The CDR3 is 15 residues long. V dropped 1 base and J dropped 2; count of bases not matched to a gene: 2.